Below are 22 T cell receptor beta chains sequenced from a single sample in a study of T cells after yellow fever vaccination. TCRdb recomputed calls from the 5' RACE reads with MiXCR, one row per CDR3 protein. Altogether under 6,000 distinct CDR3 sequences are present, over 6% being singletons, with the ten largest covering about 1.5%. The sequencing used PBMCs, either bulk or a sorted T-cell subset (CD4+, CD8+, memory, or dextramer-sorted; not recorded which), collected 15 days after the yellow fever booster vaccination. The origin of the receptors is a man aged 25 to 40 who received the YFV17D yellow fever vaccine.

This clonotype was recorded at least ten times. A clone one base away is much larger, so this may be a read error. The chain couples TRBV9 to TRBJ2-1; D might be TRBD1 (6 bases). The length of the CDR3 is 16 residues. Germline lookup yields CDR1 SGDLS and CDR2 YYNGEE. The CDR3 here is CAISVAGQYWDNEQFF. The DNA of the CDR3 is TGTGCCATCAGCGTAGCCGGACAGTACTGGGACAATGAGCAGTTCTTC.

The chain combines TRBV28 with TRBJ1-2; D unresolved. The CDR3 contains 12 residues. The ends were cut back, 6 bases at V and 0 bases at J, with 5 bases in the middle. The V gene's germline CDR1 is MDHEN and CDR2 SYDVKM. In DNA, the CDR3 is TGTGCCAGCAGATCAGCTAACTATGGCTACACCTTC. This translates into CASRSANYGYTF.

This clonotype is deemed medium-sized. The CDR3 loop is CASSKSGSLYNEQFF. The CDR3 DNA follows: TGTGCCAGTAGTAAAAGCGGGAGTCTCTACAATGAGCAGTTCTTC. The gene calls are TRBV19 and TRBJ2-1; 8 positions agree with TRBD2. J lost 3 bases, V lost 4 bases, and 5 bases had no gene match. There are 15 residues in the CDR3. Per the germline V gene, CDR1 is LNHDA and CDR2 is SQIVND (reference sequence).

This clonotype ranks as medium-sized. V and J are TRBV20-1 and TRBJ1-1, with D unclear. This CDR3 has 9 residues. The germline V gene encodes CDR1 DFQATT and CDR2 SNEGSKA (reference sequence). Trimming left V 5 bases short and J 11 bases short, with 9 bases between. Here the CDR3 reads CSALREAFF. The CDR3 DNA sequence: TGCAGTGCTCTCCGGGAGGCTTTCTTT.

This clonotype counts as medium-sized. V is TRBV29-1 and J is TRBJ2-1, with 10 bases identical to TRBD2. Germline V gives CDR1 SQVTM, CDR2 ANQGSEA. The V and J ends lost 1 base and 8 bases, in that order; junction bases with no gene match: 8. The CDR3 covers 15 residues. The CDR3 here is CSVEANTLAGDEQFF. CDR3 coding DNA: TGCAGCGTTGAAGCCAATACTCTAGCGGGAGATGAGCAGTTCTTC.

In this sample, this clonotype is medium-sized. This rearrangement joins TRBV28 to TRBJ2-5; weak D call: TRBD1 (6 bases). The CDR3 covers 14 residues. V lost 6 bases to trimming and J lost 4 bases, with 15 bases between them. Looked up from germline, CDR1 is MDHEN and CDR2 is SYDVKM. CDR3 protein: CASSPDSSGETQYF. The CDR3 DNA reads TGTGCCAGCAGCCCGGACAGTTCGGGAGAGACCCAGTACTTC.

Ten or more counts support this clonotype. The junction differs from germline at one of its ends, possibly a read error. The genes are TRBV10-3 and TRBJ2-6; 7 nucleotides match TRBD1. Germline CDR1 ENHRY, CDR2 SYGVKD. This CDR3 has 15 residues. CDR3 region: CSISRDSSGANVLTF. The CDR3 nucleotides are TGTTCCATCAGCCGGGACAGCTCTGGGGCCAACGTCCTGACTTTC.

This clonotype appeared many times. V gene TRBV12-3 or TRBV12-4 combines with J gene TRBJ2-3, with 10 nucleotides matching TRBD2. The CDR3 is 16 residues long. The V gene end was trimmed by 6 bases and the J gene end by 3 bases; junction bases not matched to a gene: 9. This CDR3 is CASSRLAGGGTDTQYF. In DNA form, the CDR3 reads TGTGCCAGCAGCAGACTAGCGGGTGGTGGGACAGATACGCAGTATTTT.

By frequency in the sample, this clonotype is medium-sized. The CDR3 protein is CASSQQRNEKLFF. As DNA, the CDR3 is TGTGCCAGCAGCCAACAGCGAAATGAAAAACTGTTTTTT. The chain couples TRBV4-2 to TRBJ1-4; D ambiguous. V was shortened by 2 bases and J by 5 bases, with 6 bases between the two germline ends. In germline, CDR1 is LGHNA, CDR2 YNFKEQ. This CDR3 contains 13 residues.

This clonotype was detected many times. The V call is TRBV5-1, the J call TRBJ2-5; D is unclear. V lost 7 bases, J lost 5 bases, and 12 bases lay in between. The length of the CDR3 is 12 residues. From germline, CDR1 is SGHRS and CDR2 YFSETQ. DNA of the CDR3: TGCGCCAGCTGGGATCTTTGGGAGACCCAGTACTTC. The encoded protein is CASWDLWETQYF.

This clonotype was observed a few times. DNA for the CDR3: TGTGCCAGCAGTGTAGCTTCGGGCCCCCGCCCAGGGGAGACCCAGTACTTC. Translation gives CASSVASGPRPGETQYF. The rearrangement uses TRBV7-6 and TRBJ2-5; perhaps TRBD1 as D (5 bases). Looked up from germline, CDR1 is SGHVS and CDR2 is FNYEAQ. The V gene lost 6 bases and the J gene lost 5 bases, with 25 bases spanning the gap. The CDR3 covers 17 residues.

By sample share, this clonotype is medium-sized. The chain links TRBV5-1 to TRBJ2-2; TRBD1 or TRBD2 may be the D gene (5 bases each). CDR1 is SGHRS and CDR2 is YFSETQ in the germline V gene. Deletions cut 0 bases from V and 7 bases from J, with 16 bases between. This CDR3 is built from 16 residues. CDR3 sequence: CASSLGDAGRHGELFF. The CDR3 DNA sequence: TGCGCCAGCAGCTTGGGGGACGCAGGACGGCACGGGGAGCTGTTTTTT.

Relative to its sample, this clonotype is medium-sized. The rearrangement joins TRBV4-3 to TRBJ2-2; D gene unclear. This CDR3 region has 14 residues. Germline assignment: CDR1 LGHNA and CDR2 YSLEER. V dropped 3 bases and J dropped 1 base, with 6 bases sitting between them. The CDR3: CASSQAGNTGELFF. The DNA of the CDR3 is TGCGCCAGCAGCCAGGCCGGGAACACCGGGGAGCTGTTTTTT.

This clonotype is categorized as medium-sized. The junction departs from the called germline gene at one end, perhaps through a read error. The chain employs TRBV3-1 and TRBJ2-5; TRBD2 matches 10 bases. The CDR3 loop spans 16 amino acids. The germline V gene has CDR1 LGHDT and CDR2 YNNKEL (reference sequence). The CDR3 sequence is CASRQGLAVSQETQYF. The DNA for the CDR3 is TGTGCCAGCAGGCAAGGACTAGCGGTTTCCCAAGAGACCCAGTACTTC.

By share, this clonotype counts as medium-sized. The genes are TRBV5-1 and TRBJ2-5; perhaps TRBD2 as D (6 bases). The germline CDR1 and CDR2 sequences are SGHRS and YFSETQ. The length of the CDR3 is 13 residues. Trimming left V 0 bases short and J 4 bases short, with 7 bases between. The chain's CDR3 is CASSLVGGETQYF. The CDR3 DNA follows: TGCGCCAGCAGCTTGGTGGGAGGAGAGACCCAGTACTTC.

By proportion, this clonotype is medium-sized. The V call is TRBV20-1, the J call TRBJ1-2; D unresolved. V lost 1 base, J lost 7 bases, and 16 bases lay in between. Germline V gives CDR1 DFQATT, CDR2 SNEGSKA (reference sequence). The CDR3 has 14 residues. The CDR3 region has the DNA TGCAGTGCTAGAGTTAATAAGGATTTGTCTGGCTACACCTTC. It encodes CSARVNKDLSGYTF.

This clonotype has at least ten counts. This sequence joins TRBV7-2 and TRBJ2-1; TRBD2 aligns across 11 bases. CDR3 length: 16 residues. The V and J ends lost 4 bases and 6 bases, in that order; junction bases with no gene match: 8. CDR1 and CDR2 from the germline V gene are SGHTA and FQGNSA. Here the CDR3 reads CASSSLTSGKRNEQFF. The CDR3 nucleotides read TGTGCCAGCAGCTCCCTGACTAGCGGGAAACGCAATGAGCAGTTCTTC.

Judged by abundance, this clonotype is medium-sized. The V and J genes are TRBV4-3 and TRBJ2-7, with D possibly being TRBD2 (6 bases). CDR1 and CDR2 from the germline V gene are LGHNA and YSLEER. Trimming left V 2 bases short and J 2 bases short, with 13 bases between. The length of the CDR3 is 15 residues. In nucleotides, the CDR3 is TGCGCCAGCAGCCAATCAACGGGAGAGACCTACGAGCAGTACTTC. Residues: CASSQSTGETYEQYF.

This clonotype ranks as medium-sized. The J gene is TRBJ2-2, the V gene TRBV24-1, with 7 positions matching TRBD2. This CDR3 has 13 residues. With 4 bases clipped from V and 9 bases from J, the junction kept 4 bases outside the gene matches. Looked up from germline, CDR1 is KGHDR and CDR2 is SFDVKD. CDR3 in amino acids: CATSESTSWELFF. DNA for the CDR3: TGTGCCACCAGTGAGTCGACTAGCTGGGAGCTGTTTTTT.

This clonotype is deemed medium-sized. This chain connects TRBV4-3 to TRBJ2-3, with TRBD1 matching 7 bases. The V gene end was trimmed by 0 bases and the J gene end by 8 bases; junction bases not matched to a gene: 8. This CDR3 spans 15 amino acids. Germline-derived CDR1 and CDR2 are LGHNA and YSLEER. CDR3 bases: TGCGCCAGCAGCCAAGATACACCACGACAGGGTACGCAGTATTTT. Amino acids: CASSQDTPRQGTQYF.

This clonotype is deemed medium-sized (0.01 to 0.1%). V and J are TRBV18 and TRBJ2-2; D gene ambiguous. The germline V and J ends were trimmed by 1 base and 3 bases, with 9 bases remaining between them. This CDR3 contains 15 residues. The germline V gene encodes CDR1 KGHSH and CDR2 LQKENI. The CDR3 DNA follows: TGTGCCAGCTCACCACTAAGGACCCACACCGGGGAGCTGTTTTTT. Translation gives CASSPLRTHTGELFF.

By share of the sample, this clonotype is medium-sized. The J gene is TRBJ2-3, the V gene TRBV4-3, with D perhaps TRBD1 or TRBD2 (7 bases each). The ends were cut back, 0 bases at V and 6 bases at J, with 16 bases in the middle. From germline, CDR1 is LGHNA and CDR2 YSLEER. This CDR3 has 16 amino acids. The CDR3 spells CASSQEGGGAADTQYF. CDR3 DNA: TGCGCCAGCAGCCAAGAGGGAGGGGGCGCGGCGGATACGCAGTATTTT.